Listed below are T cell receptor beta chains from one sample, sequenced in a study of T cell responses to AZD1222 COVID-19 vaccine. Clones were read by immunoSEQ multiplex PCR, and TCRdb kept only the in-frame ones, dropping some. The sample records about 70,000 clones, 87% being singletons. The material sequenced was peripheral blood, taken 28 days after the second AZD1222 dose. Source of these receptors: an adult who received the AZD1222 COVID-19 vaccine. Each CDR3 is given with its conserved first and last residue. The order of the fields is CDR3 protein, CDR3 DNA, V gene, D gene, clone size, J gene. The D gene is left open where the match is weak. Not all rows give a size; the values are once, few, many and, for expanded clones, a class.

CASSIVGYGYTF	TGTGCCAGTAGTATAGTAGGGTATGGCTACACCTTC	TRBV19	-	-	TRBJ1-2
CASSESATGFRANVLTF	TGTGCCAGCAGTGAATCGGCGACAGGGTTTCGGGCCAACGTCCTGACTTTC	TRBV2	TRBD1	-	TRBJ2-6
CASSTRTADEKLFF	TGTGCCAGCAGCACCCGCACAGCCGATGAAAAACTGTTTTTT	TRBV3-1/TRBV3-2	-	-	TRBJ1-4
CASQDRGHTATTEAFF	TGCGCCAGCCAGGACAGGGGGCACACTGCGACCACTGAAGCTTTCTTT	TRBV5-1	TRBD1	-	TRBJ1-1
CASMGFSEAFF	TGTGCCAGTATGGGGTTCTCTGAAGCTTTCTTT	TRBV19	-	-	TRBJ1-1
CASSQAHGSPTQWQYF	TGTGCCAGCAGCCAAGCTCACGGGAGCCCTACCCAATGGCAGTACTTC	TRBV3-1/TRBV3-2	-	-	TRBJ2-7
CTSSSKIPRTSGYYEQYF	TGCACCAGCAGCTCAAAGATTCCCCGGACTAGCGGGTACTACGAGCAGTACTTC	TRBV1	-	once	TRBJ2-7
CAWRKSLGTESNYGYTF	TGTGCCTGGCGTAAATCGCTCGGGACAGAGAGTAACTATGGCTACACCTTC	TRBV30	TRBD1	-	TRBJ1-2
CASSLTGGFGYTF	TGTGCCAGTAGTCTTACAGGGGGATTTGGCTACACCTTC	TRBV19	TRBD1	-	TRBJ1-2
CATSRGGRSSTDTQYF	TGTGCCACCAGCAGAGGGGGGCGGTCTAGCACAGATACGCAGTATTTT	TRBV15	-	-	TRBJ2-3
CASSLGISPSYNEQFF	TGTGCCAGCAGCTTAGGGATTAGCCCATCCTACAATGAGCAGTTCTTC	TRBV7-8	-	-	TRBJ2-1
CASTTRQGDEQFF	TGTGCCAGCACTACAAGACAGGGGGATGAGCAGTTCTTC	TRBV12-3/TRBV12-4	TRBD1	-	TRBJ2-1
CASSLGGYGTEAFF	TGCGCCAGCAGCTTGGGAGGATATGGCACTGAAGCTTTCTTT	TRBV5-1	-	-	TRBJ1-1
CSAGDTQYF	TGCAGTGCTGGTGATACGCAGTATTTT	TRBV20-1	-	few	TRBJ2-3
CARSPSLAPTVAYEQYF	TGTGCCAGAAGCCCCTCCTTAGCACCGACAGTAGCCTACGAGCAGTACTTC	TRBV5-3	-	once	TRBJ2-7
CASSLLGTGAGTEAFF	TGTGCCAGCTCACTCCTGGGGACAGGGGCGGGCACTGAAGCTTTCTTT	TRBV18	TRBD1	-	TRBJ1-1
CSVEALAGAGNTGELFF	TGCAGCGTTGAGGCACTAGCGGGAGCCGGGAACACCGGGGAGCTGTTTTTT	TRBV29-1	TRBD2	-	TRBJ2-2
CASSLVAALSSSYEQYF	TGTGCCAGCAGCTTAGTGGCAGCCTTGTCGAGCTCCTACGAGCAGTACTTC	TRBV7-2	-	-	TRBJ2-7
CASSLRESWGTEAFF	TGTGCCAGCAGCCTCAGAGAATCGTGGGGGACTGAAGCTTTCTTT	TRBV3-1/TRBV3-2	-	-	TRBJ1-1
CASSLVGGSGRANEQFF	TGCGCCAGCAGCTTGGTTGGGGGTAGCGGGAGGGCTAATGAGCAGTTCTTC	TRBV5-1	TRBD2	-	TRBJ2-1
CATSRDPGGSDEQYF	TGTGCCACCAGCAGAGATCCAGGGGGGAGCGACGAGCAGTACTTC	TRBV15	-	-	TRBJ2-7
CASSALTDTQYF	TGTGCCAGCAGTGCCCTTACAGATACGCAGTATTTT	TRBV2	-	-	TRBJ2-3
CASSDGTVGNSPLHF	TGCGCCAGCAGCGACGGGACAGTGGGTAATTCACCCCTCCACTTT	TRBV10-1	TRBD1	-	TRBJ1-6
CASSQWSGVSYNEQFF	TGTGCCAGCAGCCAGTGGAGCGGGGTTTCCTACAATGAGCAGTTCTTC	TRBV3-1/TRBV3-2	TRBD2	-	TRBJ2-1
CASRRDGSNQPQHF	TGTGCCAGCAGAAGGGACGGGAGCAATCAGCCCCAGCATTTT	TRBV6-5	-	-	TRBJ1-5
CASSPGRDTEAFF	TGCGCCAGCAGCCCAGGACGGGACACTGAAGCTTTCTTT	TRBV4-1	-	-	TRBJ1-1
CASSLGGQGFFSNQPQHF	TGTGCCAGCAGCTTAGGGGGACAGGGGTTCTTTAGCAATCAGCCCCAGCATTTT	TRBV7-2	TRBD1	-	TRBJ1-5
CASSQEGRGSTEAFF	TGTGCCAGCAGCCAAGAGGGCCGAGGGAGCACTGAAGCTTTCTTT	TRBV14	-	-	TRBJ1-1
CASSPLGGRTKAFF	TGTGCCAGCAGCCCCTTGGGGGGGAGGACCAAAGCTTTCTTT	TRBV7-9	-	-	TRBJ1-1
CASSRGQERANEKLFF	TGTGCCAGCTCACGAGGACAGGAAAGGGCTAATGAAAAACTGTTTTTT	TRBV18	TRBD1	-	TRBJ1-4
CASSQDIQAFGYTF	TGTGCCAGCAGCCAAGATATACAGGCTTTCGGCTACACCTTC	TRBV14	-	-	TRBJ1-2
CASSPPGPGNTEAFF	TGTGCCAGCTCACCCCCGGGACCAGGGAACACTGAAGCTTTCTTT	TRBV18	-	-	TRBJ1-1
CASSLRLGGVAFF	TGTGCCAGCAGTTTAAGGTTGGGGGGGGTAGCTTTCTTT	TRBV12-3/TRBV12-4	-	-	TRBJ1-1
CASSLTGGGNTIYF	TGTGCCAGCAGCCTTACAGGGGGTGGAAACACCATATATTTT	TRBV7-3	TRBD1	-	TRBJ1-3
CSANRVWGYTF	TGCAGTGCAAACAGGGTATGGGGCTACACCTTC	TRBV20-1	-	-	TRBJ1-2
CATSGLKTEVRGTQYF	TGTGCCACCAGCGGGCTGAAAACGGAGGTACGGGGGACCCAGTACTTC	TRBV15	-	-	TRBJ2-5
CASSLASNQPQHF	TGTGCCAGCAGCTTAGCTAGCAATCAGCCCCAGCATTTT	TRBV7-9	-	-	TRBJ1-5
CASSGGSGFIDNEQFF	TGTGCCAGCAGCGGCGGGAGCGGGTTCATCGACAATGAGCAGTTCTTC	TRBV7-3	TRBD2	-	TRBJ2-1
CASSAWTESQHF	TGTGCCAGCAGCGCTTGGACAGAAAGCCAGCATTTT	TRBV5-8	-	-	TRBJ1-5
CASSLKADSYNEQFF	TGTGCCAGCAGCCTCAAAGCGGACTCCTACAATGAGCAGTTCTTC	TRBV4-2	-	-	TRBJ2-1
CASSYPYASYNEQFF	TGTGCCAGCAGTTACCCCTACGCCTCCTACAATGAGCAGTTCTTC	TRBV6-5	-	-	TRBJ2-1
CAIMGESSYEQYF	TGTGCCATCATGGGGGAGAGCTCCTACGAGCAGTACTTC	TRBV10-3	-	-	TRBJ2-7
CASSRGSGRVFGELFF	TGTGCCAGTAGCCGGGGTAGCGGGAGGGTCTTCGGGGAGCTGTTTTTT	TRBV19	TRBD2	-	TRBJ2-2
CASRAQTGGNNQPQHF	TGTGCCAGCAGAGCACAGACAGGGGGGAATAATCAGCCCCAGCATTTT	TRBV2	TRBD1	-	TRBJ1-5
CASSRGTGRTDTQYF	TGTGCCAGCTCCCGGGGGACAGGGAGGACAGATACGCAGTATTTT	TRBV18	TRBD1	-	TRBJ2-3
CAWTRVPGEQYF	TGTGCCTGGACGAGGGTCCCAGGTGAGCAGTACTTC	TRBV30	-	-	TRBJ2-7
CASSPTSGRHNEQFF	TGTGCCAGCAGCCCGACTAGCGGGAGGCACAATGAGCAGTTCTTC	TRBV28	TRBD2	-	TRBJ2-1
CASRIGMDEAFF	TGTGCCAGTAGAATAGGGATGGATGAAGCTTTCTTT	TRBV19	-	once	TRBJ1-1
CAWRNRDVAKNIQYF	TGTGCCTGGAGGAACCGGGATGTAGCCAAAAACATTCAGTACTTC	TRBV30	-	-	TRBJ2-4
CASSKTSGRQDEQFF	TGTGCCAGCAGCAAGACTAGCGGGAGACAGGATGAGCAGTTCTTC	TRBV3-1/TRBV3-2	TRBD2	-	TRBJ2-1
CASSEFRPDATLEQFF	TGCGCCAGCAGTGAGTTCCGCCCCGATGCGACGCTGGAGCAGTTCTTC	TRBV10-1	-	-	TRBJ2-1
CASSQSDTGGYEKLFF	TGTGCCAGCAGCCAAAGTGACACTGGCGGCTATGAAAAACTGTTTTTT	TRBV5-6	-	-	TRBJ1-4